These 18 T cell receptor beta chains were all obtained from the same sample, sequenced in a study of blood T cells in healthy people across ages. A second roughly 7 to 12 cycle PCR used barcoded and J-beta primers. From the 5' RACE reads, TCRdb called clonotypes with MiXCR, one entry per CDR3 protein. The top ten clones hold less than 20% of a sample with approximately 680,000 distinct CDR3 sequences, roughly 30% of them seen once. Sequencing was done on a sample of blood. These receptors were taken from a woman of 80 years or more in good health.

The count of this clonotype is one. The chain links TRBV7-2 to TRBJ1-2; 9 nucleotides match TRBD1. CDR1 and CDR2 (germline): SGHTA, FQGNSA. The CDR3 totals 13 residues. V shed 1 base and J 8 bases; nucleotides not matched to a gene: 2. The CDR3 here is CASSLDRGQGYTF. In DNA, the CDR3 is TGTGCCAGCAGCTTAGACAGGGGGCAAGGCTACACCTTC.

This clonotype was observed many times. This rearrangement joins TRBV18 to TRBJ2-3, with D perhaps matching TRBD1 (7 bases). CDR1 is KGHSH and CDR2 is LQKENI in the germline V gene. V shed 3 bases and J shed 1 base, with 17 bases lying between them. The CDR3 loop spans 17 amino acids. The CDR3 nucleotides read TGTGCCAGCTCACCGCGGGCAGGGGGGACTGGCACAGATACGCAGTATTTT. Residues: CASSPRAGGTGTDTQYF.

About this clonotype: A read error may explain this, as a much larger clone is one base away. The chain joins TRBV7-2 to TRBJ2-4, with D perhaps TRBD2 (5 bases). The CDR3 contains 15 residues. The V gene's germline CDR1 is SGHTA and CDR2 FQGNSA. CDR3 nucleotide sequence: TGTGCCGGCAGCTTAGGTTGGGAGTTTAAAAACATTCAGTACTTC. Protein sequence: CAGSLGWEFKNIQYF.

At least ten counts were recorded for this clonotype. This rearrangement joins TRBV29-1 to TRBJ2-7; a possible D gene is TRBD2 (5 bases). The length of the CDR3 is 13 residues. V shed 0 bases and J shed 6 bases, with 12 bases lying between them. CDR1 is SQVTM, CDR2 ANQGSEA, per germline. DNA for the CDR3: TGCAGCGTTGAAGAAGGCCGAGGGAGCGAGCAGTACTTC. Amino acid sequence: CSVEEGRGSEQYF.

This chain joins TRBV19 and TRBJ2-1; the match to TRBD2 covers 9 bases. The CDR3 loop spans 19 amino acids. In germline, CDR1 is LNHDA, CDR2 SQIVND (reference sequence). V shed 1 base and J 4 bases; nucleotides not matched to a gene: 14. The CDR3 coding sequence is TGTGCCAGTAGTATAGGACATGCAGGGGCGGGGGGGCGATACAATGAGCAGTTCTTC. Its protein is CASSIGHAGAGGRYNEQFF.

This clonotype was recorded many times. The chain has TRBV18 and TRBJ2-5; TRBD1 matches 11 bases. Germline V gene sequence: CDR1 KGHSH, CDR2 LQKENI. The CDR3 extends over 15 amino acids. Germline trimming cut 3 bases from V and 4 bases from J; bases unmatched to any gene: 4. The CDR3 loop is CASSPPGTGGETQYF. The CDR3 DNA is TGTGCCAGCTCACCTCCCGGGACAGGGGGAGAGACCCAGTACTTC. The full variable domain, completed using reference TRBV18 and TRBJ2-5, is NAGVMQNPRHLVRRRGQEARLRCSPMKGHSHVYWYRQLPEEGLKFMVYLQKENIIDESGMPKERFSAEFPKEGPSILRIQQVVRGDSAAYFCASSPPGTGGETQYFGPGTRLLVL.

This clonotype was recorded at least ten times. This chain's CDR3 is CSARDQRGFYEQYF. In DNA form, the CDR3 reads TGCAGTGCTAGAGATCAACGGGGGTTCTACGAGCAGTACTTC. The chain couples TRBV20-1 to TRBJ2-7; perhaps TRBD2 as D (6 bases). The ends were cut back, 0 bases at V and 3 bases at J, with 12 bases in the middle. CDR3 length: 14 residues. Germline V gene lookup returns CDR1 DFQATT and CDR2 SNEGSKA (reference sequence).

V usage is TRBV10-1 and J usage is TRBJ1-1; the D is unclear. The CDR3 spans 12 residues. CDR1 is WNHNN and CDR2 is SYGVQD in the germline V gene (reference sequence). The V and J ends lost 9 bases and 1 base respectively, with 9 bases between them. The CDR3 here is CASESENTEAFF. The CDR3 region has the DNA TGCGCCAGTGAATCCGAGAACACTGAAGCTTTCTTT.

In this sample, this clonotype turned up once. A much larger clonotype is one base distant, so this may be a read error. The chain links TRBV5-1 to TRBJ2-5; 16 bases fit TRBD2. Germline CDR1 is SGHRS and CDR2 is YFSETQ. The CDR3 contains 17 residues. V shed 3 bases and J 11 bases; nucleotides not matched to a gene: 13. The CDR3 DNA reads as TGCGCCAGCAGCTCGGGACTAGCGGGGGGGCTTGACAATGAGCAGTACTTC. This gives the protein CASSSGLAGGLDNEQYF.

Remarks on this clonotype: A read error may explain this, as a much larger clone is one base away. The V gene is TRBV12-3 or TRBV12-4, the J gene TRBJ2-3; 8 bases match TRBD1. The CDR3 loop spans 16 amino acids. This CDR3 is CASRQGQAHMTDTLYF. Here the CDR3 DNA reads TGTGCCAGCAGGCAGGGACAGGCCCACATGACAGATACGCTGTATTTT.

This clonotype was counted only a few times. A read error may be the cause here, since a much bigger clone is one base away. The chain carries TRBV11-2 and TRBJ2-2; 12 bases agree with TRBD1. The germline V gene has CDR1 SGHAT and CDR2 FQNNGV. This CDR3 has 18 amino acids. CDR3 amino acids: CASSLDIRDRGHTGVLFF. The CDR3 DNA reads TGTGCCAGCAGCTTAGATATTCGGGACAGGGGGCATACCGGGGTGCTGTTTTTT.

Ten or more counts support this clonotype. V is TRBV4-1 and J is TRBJ1-2, with no clear D. This CDR3 is 15 amino acids long. Germline CDR1 and CDR2: MGHRA and YSYEKL. Trimming cost V 0 bases and J 2 bases, with 10 bases left between them. CDR3 sequence reads: CASSQDRVANYGYTF. As DNA, the CDR3 is TGCGCCAGCAGCCAAGATCGGGTGGCGAACTATGGCTACACCTTC.

This clonotype was seen repeatedly, ten times or more. V and J are TRBV29-1 and TRBJ2-3; 10 bases line up with TRBD2. The CDR3 is made up of 14 amino acids. Trimming took 4 bases from V and 6 from J; bases not matched to a gene: 7. Germline V lookup: CDR1 SQVTM, CDR2 ANQGSEA. The CDR3 coding sequence is TGCAGCGTTGGAATAGCGGGGGGTCGGGATACGCAGTATTTT. It is translated as CSVGIAGGRDTQYF.

This sequence joins TRBV29-1 and TRBJ1-5; TRBD1 might be the D (5 bases). From germline, CDR1 is SQVTM and CDR2 ANQGSEA. The CDR3 length is 12 residues. The V and J ends lost 4 bases and 11 bases respectively, with 15 bases between them. The CDR3 region is CSVAVDQGAQHF. DNA of the CDR3: TGCAGCGTTGCTGTAGACCAGGGAGCCCAGCATTTT.

This chain joins TRBV6-1 and TRBJ2-6, with D unclear. V lost 8 bases and J 1 base, leaving 3 bases between the germline ends. The CDR3 is 12 residues long. Germline loops: CDR1 MNHNS, CDR2 SASEGT. CDR3 sequence (DNA): TGTGCCAGCCAGTCTGGGGCCAACGTCCTGACTTTC. Its protein is CASQSGANVLTF.

The chain has TRBV20-1 and TRBJ1-4; 9 bases are shared with TRBD1. From germline, CDR1 is DFQATT and CDR2 SNEGSKA (reference sequence). CDR3 length: 15 amino acids. Trimming at V came to 6 bases and at J to 4 bases, leaving 9 bases not matched to a gene. CDR3 in amino acids: CSAQGQGGDNEKLFF. CDR3 bases: TGCAGTGCACAGGGACAGGGAGGTGATAATGAAAAACTGTTTTTT.

The chain has TRBV10-3 and TRBJ1-3, with a tentative D call TRBD1 (5 bases). This CDR3 has 16 amino acids. Germline CDR1 reads ENHRY; CDR2 reads SYGVKD. Trimming removed 4 bases from V and 0 bases from J, with 13 bases in between. The CDR3 here is CAISADLQGSGNTIYF. As DNA, the CDR3 is TGTGCCATCAGTGCGGACCTTCAGGGCTCTGGAAACACCATATATTTT.

On this clonotype: One base away lies a much larger clone, so this may be a sequencing read error. This sequence joins TRBV12-3 or TRBV12-4 and TRBJ2-3; 10 nucleotides align to TRBD2. The CDR3 totals 14 residues. V lost 5 bases to trimming and J lost 7 bases; unmatched junction nucleotides: 6. DNA of the CDR3: TGTGCCAGCAGTCATGAGCGGGGGGGGCATACGCAGTATTTT. It encodes CASSHERGGHTQYF.